The clone carrying this TCR beta chain was recorded many times. The antigen remains unidentified. The V gene's germline CDR1 is SQVTM and CDR2 ANQGSEA. V gave up 0 bases and J gave up 4 bases, with 6 bases separating them. The CDR3 loop spans 12 amino acids. These data are taken from a study of T-cell reconstitution after alpha-beta-depleted transplantation in children. Study results and caveats: Counts and diversity of T cells one year after transplant came mostly from newly produced T cells. Recipient T cells and thymic progenitors that survived were the source of the high TCRbeta diversity seen at day 60 in some patients. Reported findings indicate that, about two months after transplant, alpha-beta T cells came from several hundred expanded clones, which were derived from non-depleted graft cells.

A TCRbeta library incorporating unique molecular identifiers was prepared. TCRdb fed the PCR reads into MiXCR, producing one record per CDR3 protein. The sample lists 550,000 to 800,000 distinct CDR3 sequences; roughly 13% were seen once. The receptor comes from a girl aged 2 to 9 with congenital amegakaryocytic thrombocytopenia, due to receive a stem cell transplant. This sample comprised PBMCs, obtained before TCRalphabeta/CD19-depleted stem cell transplant. The chain employs TRBV29-1 and TRBJ2-5; unclear D gene. The CDR3, as DNA: TGCAGCGTTGAAGATAATGTAGAGACCCAGTACTTC. Protein sequence: CSVEDNVETQYF.